The clone carrying this TCR beta chain has just one count. The CDR3 spans 14 residues. The germline gives CDR1 SNHLY, CDR2 FYNNEI. The V and J ends lost 4 bases and 4 bases respectively, with 13 bases between them. The data originate from a study of shared clonotypes between healthy human individuals. The repertoire was sequenced with immunoSEQ multiplex PCR; TCRdb's copy has only in-frame clones and lacks some. The sample lists under 1,900,000 clones, roughly 98.5% occurring once. The TCR sequence derives from a man younger than 45 in good health. The V gene is TRBV2, the J gene TRBJ1-1; D not resolved. The sample consisted of naive CD4+ T cells sorted from blood. The subset denotes: CD45RA+ positively selected. The CDR3: CASSVNSPPTEAFF. CDR3 nucleotide sequence: TGTGCCAGCAGTGTTAATTCCCCTCCCACTGAAGCTTTCTTT.